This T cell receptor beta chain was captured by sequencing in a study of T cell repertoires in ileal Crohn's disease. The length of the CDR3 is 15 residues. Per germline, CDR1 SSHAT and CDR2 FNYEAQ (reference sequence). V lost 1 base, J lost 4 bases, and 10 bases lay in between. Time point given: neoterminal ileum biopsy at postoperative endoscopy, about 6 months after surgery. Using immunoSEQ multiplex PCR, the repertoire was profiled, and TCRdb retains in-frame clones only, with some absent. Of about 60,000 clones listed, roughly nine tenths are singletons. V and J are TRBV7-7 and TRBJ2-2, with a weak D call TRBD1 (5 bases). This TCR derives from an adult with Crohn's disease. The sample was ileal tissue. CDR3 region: CASSLGGKGTGELFF. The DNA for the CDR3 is TGTGCCAGCAGCTTAGGGGGCAAGGGCACCGGGGAGCTGTTTTTT.